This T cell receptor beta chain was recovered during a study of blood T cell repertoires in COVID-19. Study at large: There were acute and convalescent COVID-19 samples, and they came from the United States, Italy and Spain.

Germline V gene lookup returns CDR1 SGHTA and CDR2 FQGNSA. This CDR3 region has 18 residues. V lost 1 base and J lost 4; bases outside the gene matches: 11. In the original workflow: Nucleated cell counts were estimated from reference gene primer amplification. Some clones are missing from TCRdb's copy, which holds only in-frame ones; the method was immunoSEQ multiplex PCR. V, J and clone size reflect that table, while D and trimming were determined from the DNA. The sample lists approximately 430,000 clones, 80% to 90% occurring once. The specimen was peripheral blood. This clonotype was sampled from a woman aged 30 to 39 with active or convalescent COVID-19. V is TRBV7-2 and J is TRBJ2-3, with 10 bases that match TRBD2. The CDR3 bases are TGTGCCAGCAGCTTAGACGTAGCGGGAGGACAACCCTCAGATACGCAGTATTTT. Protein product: CASSLDVAGGQPSDTQYF.